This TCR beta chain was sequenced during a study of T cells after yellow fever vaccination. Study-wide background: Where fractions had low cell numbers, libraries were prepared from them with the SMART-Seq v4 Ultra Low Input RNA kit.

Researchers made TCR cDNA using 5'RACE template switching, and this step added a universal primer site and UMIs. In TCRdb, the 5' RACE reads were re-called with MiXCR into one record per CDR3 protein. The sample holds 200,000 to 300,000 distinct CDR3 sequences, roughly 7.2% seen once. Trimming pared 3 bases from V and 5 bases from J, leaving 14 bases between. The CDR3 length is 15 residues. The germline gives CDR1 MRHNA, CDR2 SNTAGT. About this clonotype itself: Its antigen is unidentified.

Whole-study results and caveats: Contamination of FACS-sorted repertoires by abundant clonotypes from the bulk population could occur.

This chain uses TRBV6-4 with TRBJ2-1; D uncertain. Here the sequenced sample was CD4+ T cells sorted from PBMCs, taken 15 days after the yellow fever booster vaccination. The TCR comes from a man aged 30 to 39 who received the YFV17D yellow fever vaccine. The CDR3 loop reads CASSEALGRNNEQFF. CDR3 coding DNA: TGTGCCAGCAGTGAGGCTTTAGGACGAAACAATGAGCAGTTCTTC.